This T cell receptor (beta chain) was sequenced in a study of blood T cell repertoires in COVID-19. Study background: Recovered status in Cohort 3 required two negative PCRs, clearance, or symptom resolution. Acute and convalescent COVID-19 specimens originated in the United States, Italy and Spain.

Assay: immunoSEQ multiplex PCR; the TCRdb copy retains only in-frame clones and omits some. The table shows 400,000 or so clones, with more than 75% occurring only once. Participants were aged roughly 18 to 89 years, lived in around 25 US areas, and enrolled virtually. Assignment of participants to cohorts was predicated upon participant-reported clinical history. CDR1 and CDR2 (germline): SGHRS, YFSETQ. This CDR3 has 15 amino acids. Between the trimmed V and J ends, which lost 0 bases and 10 bases, there was a span of 17 bases. The sequence derives from a middle-aged man in a cohort exposed to, infected with or recovered from COVID-19 (not recorded which). Sequencing was carried out using PBMCs or T cells enriched from blood (not recorded which). The chain recombines TRBV5-1 with TRBJ2-1; possible D gene TRBD2, 5 bases. The CDR3 DNA reads as TGCGCCAGCAGCTTGGAGCACGGACTCATCGAGGAGCAGTTCTTC. This translates into CASSLEHGLIEEQFF. The full variable domain, its missing parts supplied by reference TRBV5-1 and TRBJ2-1, is KAGVTQTPRYLIKTRGQQVTLSCSPISGHRSVSWYQQTPGQGLQFLFEYFSETQRNKGNFPGRFSGRQFSNSRSEMNVSTLELGDSALYLCASSLEHGLIEEQFFGPGTRLTVL.